Sequencing of this T cell receptor (beta chain) was carried out in a study of a mutant IDH1 vaccine in newly diagnosed glioma (dated by TCRdb to about 2021). For the study in its entirety: In the chemotherapy-containing groups, vaccination started alongside temozolomide cycles, whereas in patients who had radiotherapy alone it started 4-6 weeks after radiotherapy. Of the 32 patients who were treated, approximately 62% were male and 37.5% were female, and the mean age was roughly 40 years. Prior to enrollment, standard therapy consisting of radiotherapy alone, temozolomide alone, or radiochemotherapy with temozolomide had been administered to patients, with the combination being received by most patients. The week-35 safety follow-up was designated visit V12, and the week-47 end of study was designated visit V13. Six visits were used for peripheral blood collection: V03 (baseline), V05, V07, V10, V12 and V13. Longitudinal TCRB deep sequencing was done for roughly 23 treated patients, wherever samples were available for exploratory analyses.

The trim is 5 bases for V and 7 bases for J, with a gap of 24 bases between the germline ends. As encoded in the germline V gene, CDR1 is SGHTA while CDR2 is FQGNSA. From the cysteine through the phenylalanine, the CDR3 covers 16 amino acids. Solely the CDR3 DNA is kept, with 48 bases framed from the first base. Concerning this clone: There is no known antigen for this receptor. Nothing much larger sits one base from this clone, and base qualities are not available.

The sample's time point label, decoded: week 47, end of study. A 20-mer mutant IDH1 peptide at 300 micrograms in Montanide made up each vaccine dose, which was injected subcutaneously together with topical imiquimod. Patients received eight vaccinations in weeks 1, 3, 5, 7, 11, 15, 19 and 23, corresponding to visits V03 through V10. Donors had newly diagnosed WHO grade 3 or 4 IDH1-mutant astrocytomas with loss of nuclear ATRX. The samples were drawn from NOA16, a multicentre, single-arm, open-label phase I trial in Germany that tested a mutant IDH1 peptide vaccine in humans for the first time. Genomic DNA for TCRB sequencing was isolated from EDTA blood with the DNeasy Blood and Tissue Kit. The library was made by the immunoSEQ multiplex PCR assay. Rearranged TCR beta chain sequences were amplified using the hsTCRB Kit according to the manufacturer's protocol. An Illumina MiSeq was used to sequence the TCRB libraries. Regarding the original processing steps: The kit vendor's proprietary platform handled demultiplexing, trimming and gene mapping. Here the immuneACCESS table is served through TCRdb, limited to in-frame sequences with V and J called. Missing clones are a known gap in these copies; in checked studies unresolved V genes cover under half, and the rest lacks a known reason. From that table come the V and J calls and clone size; the DNA was used to work out D and trimming. Across this sample there are around 50,000 clones, with approximately 65% seen only once. More than 4.5% of the sample is taken by the ten largest.

Overall results and qualifications from the work: Availability determined which PBMC samples were chosen for TCRB deep sequencing. No apparent relationship was observed between pseudoprogression and alterations in the top peripheral T cell clonotypes detected by TCRB sequencing. According to the authors, sample limitations meant that analyses of patient blood samples could not be reproduced. Immune responses induced by the vaccine were seen in roughly 92% of patients across multiple MHC alleles.

The sequence came from a man aged 40-50 years with glioma. Some clones in this sample may be carry-over from other donors' samples. This receptor chain uses TRBV7-2 and TRBJ2-7; a weak D assignment points to TRBD1 (6 bases agree). The specimen comprised peripheral blood mononuclear cells (PBMCs), sampled from a glioma patient whose treatment included an IDH1 peptide vaccine. This receptor has the CDR3 CASSPGWGSGDREQYF. The DNA sequence is TGTGCCAGCAGCCCCGGTTGGGGATCAGGAGACAGGGAGCAGTACTTC.